Below, 27 T cell receptor beta chains from the same sample are listed, as sequenced in a study of neurological immune-mediated disorders. TCRdb reprocessed the 5' RACE reads via MiXCR and lists one record per CDR3 protein. The data contain more than 50,000 distinct CDR3 sequences, 3% to 4% of them singletons. What was sequenced was PBMCs. The receptors originated from a woman in her sixties with multiple sclerosis.

The sample holds many counts of this clonotype. The chain employs TRBV5-1 and TRBJ1-4, with D perhaps matching TRBD1 (6 bases). Germline V gives CDR1 SGHRS, CDR2 YFSETQ. V was clipped by 0 bases and J by 5 bases, with 14 bases between them. There are 16 residues in the CDR3. In nucleotides, the CDR3 is TGCGCCAGCAGCTTGGGTTACCGGGGGCGGAATGAAAAACTGTTTTTT. Translation: CASSLGYRGRNEKLFF.

This clonotype has at least ten counts. This chain connects TRBV28 to TRBJ2-5; 7 bases agree with TRBD2. The V gene end was trimmed by 2 bases and the J gene end by 3 bases; junction bases not matched to a gene: 15. This CDR3 has 18 amino acids. The germline V gene encodes CDR1 MDHEN and CDR2 SYDVKM. The CDR3 loop is CASSLRSWEGFFKETQYF. For the CDR3, the DNA is TGTGCCAGCAGTTTAAGATCCTGGGAGGGATTCTTCAAAGAGACCCAGTACTTC.

This clonotype was counted ten times or more. The rearrangement links TRBV9 to TRBJ2-1, with 7 nucleotides matching TRBD2. The CDR3 spans 15 residues. Germline V gene lookup returns CDR1 SGDLS and CDR2 YYNGEE. The ends lost 4 bases at V and 6 bases at J; junction bases unmatched: 10. CDR3 loop: CASSYTTSAINEQFF. In DNA, the CDR3 is TGTGCCAGCAGCTATACCACTAGCGCCATCAATGAGCAGTTCTTC.

There are many counts of this clonotype. The chain carries TRBV12-3 or TRBV12-4 and TRBJ1-4; D is unresolved. V lost 2 bases, J lost 7 bases, and 8 bases lay in between. The CDR3 consists of 13 residues. The CDR3 reads CASSLIEGEKLFF. The CDR3 DNA reads TGTGCCAGCAGTTTAATCGAAGGTGAAAAACTGTTTTTT.

This clonotype has only a few counts. A much larger clone lies one base from this, so it may be a read error. The chain uses TRBV10-3 and TRBJ1-3, with 7 bases matching TRBD1. Germline CDR1 is ENHRY and CDR2 is SYGVKD. With V trimmed by 4 bases and J by 2 bases, 5 bases remained unmatched. This CDR3 comprises 15 residues. The CDR3 region has the DNA TGTGCCATCAGTGGCCACCAGGGGGCTGGAAACACCATATATTTT. Translated: CAISGHQGAGNTIYF.

The sample holds many counts of this clonotype. J is TRBJ2-3 and V is TRBV3-1, with 13 bases identical to TRBD2. The germline CDR1 and CDR2 sequences are LGHDT and YNNKEL (reference sequence). V gave up 2 bases and J gave up 4 bases; unmatched junction bases: 0. The CDR3 has 15 amino acids. The CDR3 reads CASSQTSGGADTQYF. CDR3 coding DNA: TGTGCCAGCAGCCAAACTAGCGGGGGGGCAGATACGCAGTATTTT.

This clonotype was observed many times. In nucleotides, the CDR3 is TGTGCCAGCAGTTCGTGGCAGGGGACCTCTTACGAGCAGTACTTC. It encodes CASSSWQGTSYEQYF. The rearrangement uses TRBV27 and TRBJ2-7, with D tentatively TRBD1 (6 bases). This CDR3 spans 15 amino acids. Germline CDR1 and CDR2: MNHEY and SMNVEV (reference sequence). V was cut by 4 bases and J by 4 bases, with 17 bases left in between.

This clonotype was observed many times. The chain is built from TRBV15 and TRBJ1-1; a weak D match, TRBD1 (6 bases). Trimming removed 1 base from V and 0 bases from J, with 6 bases in between. Looked up from germline, CDR1 is LNHNV and CDR2 is YYDKDF (reference sequence). The CDR3 extends over 14 amino acids. The CDR3 sequence is CATSRGDMNTEAFF. CDR3 DNA: TGTGCCACCAGCAGAGGGGACATGAACACTGAAGCTTTCTTT.

This clonotype was seen ten or more times. The chain joins TRBV11-2 to TRBJ2-7, with D tentatively TRBD2 (5 bases). Germline CDR1 is SGHAT and CDR2 is FQNNGV. The CDR3 loop spans 14 amino acids. V dropped 0 bases and J dropped 5 bases, with 11 bases sitting between them. Here the CDR3 DNA reads TGTGCCAGCAGCTTAGATTCTGAGGGCGACGAGCAGTACTTC. It specifies CASSLDSEGDEQYF.

There are many counts of this clonotype. The gene calls are TRBV28 and TRBJ1-1, with D unclear. CDR3 length: 11 residues. Trimming removed 3 bases at V and 4 bases at J, with 3 bases between. CDR1 is MDHEN, CDR2 SYDVKM, per germline. This CDR3 reads CASSFVTEAFF. CDR3 DNA sequence: TGTGCCAGCAGTTTTGTCACTGAAGCTTTCTTT.

This clonotype came up many times. The chain joins TRBV5-1 to TRBJ2-1; tentatively, D is TRBD2 (5 bases). This CDR3 comprises 15 residues. CDR1 SGHRS and CDR2 YFSETQ come from the germline V gene. V lost 3 bases and J lost 0, with 10 bases in between. The CDR3 nucleotides are TGCGCCAGCAGCTCCGGGATGAGCTCCTACAATGAGCAGTTCTTC. This gives the protein CASSSGMSSYNEQFF.

This clonotype was seen many times. V is TRBV4-2 and J is TRBJ2-7; no reliable D call. CDR1 and CDR2 from the germline V gene are LGHNA and YNFKEQ. V was clipped by 3 bases and J by 7 bases, with 7 bases between them. The CDR3 sequence is 11 residues long. The DNA of the CDR3 is TGTGCCAGCAGCCAGGGTCGTGAGCAGTACTTC. This encodes CASSQGREQYF.

This clonotype was found many times. CDR3 sequence (DNA): TGCGCCAGCAGCTTGGCCCCAGGAGCTAACTATGGCTACACCTTC. It translates to CASSLAPGANYGYTF. The chain couples TRBV5-1 to TRBJ1-2; D unclear. Trimming stripped 0 bases from V and 0 bases from J, with 9 bases between. CDR1 is SGHRS, CDR2 YFSETQ, per germline. CDR3 size: 15 residues.

This clonotype was counted many times. J is TRBJ2-7 and V is TRBV20-1, with TRBD1 as a possible D gene (5 bases). The CDR3 covers 13 residues. Germline values: CDR1 DFQATT, CDR2 SNEGSKA (reference sequence). Trimming removed 5 bases from V and 0 bases from J, with 11 bases in between. The CDR3: CSAQDGHSYEQYF. For the CDR3, the DNA is TGCAGTGCTCAGGACGGACACTCCTACGAGCAGTACTTC.

The table lists this clonotype with many counts. The CDR3 nucleotides read TGTGCCGTCCGGGACAGGGCCTTCTCTGGGGCCAACGTCCTGACTTTC. Translation gives CAVRDRAFSGANVLTF. The rearrangement uses TRBV6-2 or TRBV6-3 and TRBJ2-6; 9 bases fit TRBD1. The CDR3 has 16 amino acids. CDR1 MNHEY and CDR2 SVGEGT come from the germline V gene. V lost 11 bases to trimming and J lost 0 bases; unmatched junction nucleotides: 8.

V gene TRBV25-1 combines with J gene TRBJ2-7, with D possibly being TRBD2 (7 bases). Trimming stripped 3 bases from V and 3 bases from J, with 15 bases between. Germline values: CDR1 MGHDK, CDR2 SYGVNS. The CDR3 has 15 residues. CDR3 residues: CASSDLRGAGYEQYF. In nucleotides, the CDR3 is TGTGCCAGCAGTGACCTACGGGGGGCCGGCTACGAGCAGTACTTC.

This clonotype has ten or more counts. The genes are TRBV5-1 and TRBJ2-5; D ambiguous. Germline CDR1 is SGHRS and CDR2 is YFSETQ. V lost 0 bases and J lost 3, with 12 bases in between. CDR3 length equals 15 residues. This chain's CDR3 is CASSLAGSVEETQYF. The CDR3 DNA sequence: TGCGCCAGCAGCTTGGCCGGCTCCGTTGAAGAGACCCAGTACTTC.

This clonotype was observed at least ten times. The genes are TRBV29-1 and TRBJ2-2; D perhaps matches TRBD1 (6 bases). The V end lost 7 bases, the J end lost 6 bases, and 9 bases lay between the germline ends. There are 11 residues in the CDR3. Germline CDR1 SQVTM, CDR2 ANQGSEA. CDR3 sequence reads: CSGGGSGELFF. Here the CDR3 DNA reads TGCAGCGGAGGGGGATCCGGGGAGCTGTTTTTT.

This clonotype has ten or more counts. The chain has TRBV7-9 and TRBJ2-3; 11 nucleotides line up with TRBD2. CDR1 and CDR2 from the germline V gene are SEHNR and FQNEAQ (reference sequence). This CDR3 comprises 18 residues. Trimming took 0 bases from V and 4 from J; bases not matched to a gene: 9. This chain's CDR3 is CASSLAVVAGGRADTQYF. CDR3 sequence (DNA): TGTGCCAGCAGCTTAGCGGTGGTAGCGGGGGGGAGAGCAGATACGCAGTATTTT.

This clonotype occurred many times. The chain uses TRBV3-1 and TRBJ1-5; TRBD1 aligns across 7 bases. This CDR3 region has 15 residues. Unmatched junction bases numbered 9, after V lost 3 bases and J lost 7 bases. Germline V lookup: CDR1 LGHDT, CDR2 YNNKEL (reference sequence). The CDR3 protein is CASSQDQTGAQPQHF. The CDR3 coding sequence is TGTGCCAGCAGCCAGGACCAAACAGGGGCCCAGCCCCAGCATTTT.

This clonotype was recorded many times. This chain links TRBV20-1 with TRBJ2-3; 9 bases match TRBD1. The germline V gene has CDR1 DFQATT and CDR2 SNEGSKA (reference sequence). Losses at the gene ends were 3 bases for V and 1 base for J; bases not matched to a gene: 14. The CDR3 has 18 amino acids. In nucleotides, the CDR3 is TGCAGTGCTAGTAACAGGGGGCGCGTACGTGGGGGCACAGATACGCAGTATTTT. Amino acids: CSASNRGRVRGGTDTQYF.

This clonotype has a count of ten or more. The chain employs TRBV4-2 and TRBJ2-5, with a weak D call TRBD1 (6 bases). The CDR3 contains 14 residues. V was trimmed by 6 bases and J by 9 bases, leaving 20 bases between them. CDR1 and CDR2 (germline): LGHNA, YNFKEQ. The CDR3 DNA reads as TGTGCCAGCAGTCTCAGGGATCCAGGGGATCCCCAGTACTTC. This codes for CASSLRDPGDPQYF.

This clonotype has ten or more counts. One end of the junction is discordant with germline, which a read error may explain. The rearrangement links TRBV6-5 to TRBJ2-1; perhaps TRBD2 as D (7 bases). There are 16 residues in the CDR3. CDR1 is MNHEY and CDR2 is SVGAGI in the germline V gene. CDR3 DNA: TGTGCCAGCAGTAACTCGGTCGGGGGGCTTTACAATGAGCAGTTCTTC. Translation gives CASSNSVGGLYNEQFF.

This clonotype has ten or more counts. The chain couples TRBV6-6 to TRBJ2-5; D is perhaps TRBD1 (5 bases). Germline V CDR1 and CDR2: MNHNY, SVGAGI (reference sequence). CDR3 size: 14 residues. The V and J ends lost 2 bases and 3 bases respectively, with 10 bases between them. The CDR3 loop is CASSYGATEETQYF. DNA for the CDR3: TGTGCCAGCAGTTACGGGGCTACCGAAGAGACCCAGTACTTC.

This clonotype was picked up many times. The CDR3 sequence is CASSPSRQGARTEAFF. CDR3 nucleotide sequence: TGTGCCAGCTCCCCGTCCCGTCAGGGGGCGCGGACTGAAGCTTTCTTT. V gene TRBV18 combines with J gene TRBJ1-1; 8 bases match TRBD1. Germline CDR1 is KGHSH and CDR2 is LQKENI. The CDR3 spans 16 residues. Losses at the gene ends were 6 bases for V and 5 bases for J; bases not matched to a gene: 14. Variable domain in full (rest from reference TRBV18 and TRBJ1-1): NAGVMQNPRHLVRRRGQEARLRCSPMKGHSHVYWYRQLPEEGLKFMVYLQKENIIDESGMPKERFSAEFPKEGPSILRIQQVVRGDSAAYFCASSPSRQGARTEAFFGQGTRLTVV.

This clonotype was recorded many times. The V and J genes are TRBV27 and TRBJ2-4, with 10 positions matching TRBD1. Trimming removed 5 bases from V and 7 bases from J; junction bases left unmatched: 5. CDR1 and CDR2 (germline): MNHEY, SMNVEV (reference sequence). CDR3 size: 14 residues. CDR3 DNA sequence: TGTGCCAGCAGTCCAACGACAGGGGGCAACATTCAGTACTTC. It specifies CASSPTTGGNIQYF.

This clonotype came up many times. The V and J genes are TRBV15 and TRBJ1-6; 8 bases agree with TRBD1. The CDR3 runs to 15 residues. V was clipped by 4 bases and J by 7 bases; unmatched bases: 6. Germline V gene lookup returns CDR1 LNHNV and CDR2 YYDKDF (reference sequence). The CDR3 nucleotides read TGTGCCACCAGCATTTCCAGACAGGGGAATTCACCCCTCCACTTT. It is translated as CATSISRQGNSPLHF.